What follows are 27 T cell receptor beta chains derived from one specimen sequenced in a study of shared clonotypes between healthy human individuals. Naive CD8 populations comprised CD45RO-negative cells positively selected for CCR7, excluding terminally differentiated effector memory CD45RA+ cells. Libraries were prepared by immunoSEQ multiplex PCR; TCRdb keeps only in-frame clonotypes and omits some of them. The data show about 2.1 million clones, approximately 94% seen once. The sample taken for sequencing was naive CD8+ T cells from PBMCs. The receptors shown here come from a man aged 18 to 29 in good health. Some clones in this sample may be carry-over from other donors' samples.

This chain connects TRBV10-3 to TRBJ1-1; D is unresolved. The CDR3 extends over 13 amino acids. The ends were cut back, 4 bases at V and 4 bases at J, with 10 bases in the middle. Germline V CDR1 and CDR2: ENHRY, SYGVKD. The CDR3 nucleotides read TGTGCCATCAGTGTAAGGAGCGCCACTGAAGCTTTCTTT. It translates to CAISVRSATEAFF.

V gene TRBV30 combines with J gene TRBJ2-4; D perhaps matches TRBD2 (5 bases). There are 16 residues in the CDR3. Trimming removed 0 bases from V and 0 bases from J, with 12 bases in between. The V gene's germline CDR1 is GTSNPN and CDR2 SVGIG (reference sequence). DNA of the CDR3: TGTGCCTGGAGTGTGGGGAGCGTCCTAGCCAAAAACATTCAGTACTTC. Translating it yields CAWSVGSVLAKNIQYF.

This clone was picked up one time. The CDR3 spells CASSQDSGSEAFF. The CDR3 coding sequence is TGCGCCAGCAGCCAAGATAGCGGTTCTGAAGCTTTCTTT. The chain uses TRBV4-3 and TRBJ1-1; D gene ambiguous. This CDR3 is 13 amino acids long. Trimming shortened V by 0 bases and J by 6 bases, and 8 bases separated the two germline ends. Germline values: CDR1 LGHNA, CDR2 YSLEER.

In its sample, this clone was seen once. This same CDR3 is encoded by further DNA sequences in the sample. This rearrangement joins TRBV5-1 to TRBJ2-7, with TRBD2 matching over 8 bases. The V gene's germline CDR1 is SGHRS and CDR2 YFSETQ. The CDR3 consists of 14 residues. J gave up 2 bases and V 4 bases, and 5 bases lay outside the gene matches. CDR3 amino acids: CASSPGLGAYEQYF. The DNA of the CDR3 is TGCGCCAGCAGCCCGGGACTAGGGGCCTACGAGCAGTACTTC.

The chain couples TRBV19 to TRBJ1-1; D is undetermined. The CDR3 length is 15 residues. Germline loops: CDR1 LNHDA, CDR2 SQIVND (reference sequence). V was pared by 3 bases and J by 4 bases, with 15 bases between. CDR3: CASSIAPGLGTEAFF. The CDR3 nucleotides are TGTGCCAGTAGTATTGCCCCTGGATTAGGCACTGAAGCTTTCTTT.

The gene calls are TRBV28 and TRBJ2-1, with D perhaps TRBD2 (6 bases). The CDR3 runs to 19 residues. CDR1 and CDR2 from the germline V gene are MDHEN and SYDVKM. V was shortened by 1 base and J by 0 bases, with 19 bases between the two germline ends. CDR3 loop: CASSLFGRPLPSSYNEQFF. The CDR3 DNA reads TGTGCCAGCAGTTTATTTGGGAGGCCCCTCCCTAGCTCCTACAATGAGCAGTTCTTC.

Remarks on this clone: The same CDR3 arises from other DNA sequences in this sample as well. The rearrangement joins TRBV28 to TRBJ1-4; 7 nucleotides align to TRBD1. Germline loops: CDR1 MDHEN, CDR2 SYDVKM. The length of the CDR3 is 14 residues. Trimming removed 3 bases from V and 5 bases from J; junction bases left unmatched: 3. The CDR3 DNA sequence: TGTGCCAGCAGTTTCGGACAGGCAAATGAAAAACTGTTTTTT. This codes for CASSFGQANEKLFF.

This chain connects TRBV14 to TRBJ1-2; D remains unclear. Looked up from germline, CDR1 is SGHDN and CDR2 is FVKESK. Trimming cost V 3 bases and J 2 bases, with 13 bases left between them. The CDR3 spans 15 residues. The CDR3 sequence: CASSHRNRRNYGYTF. The DNA for the CDR3 is TGTGCCAGCAGCCATAGAAATCGAAGAAACTATGGCTACACCTTC.

The rearrangement links TRBV4-2 to TRBJ2-7, with D unresolved. The CDR3 contains 14 residues. Looked up from germline, CDR1 is LGHNA and CDR2 is YNFKEQ. Trimming shortened V by 3 bases and J by 2 bases, and 11 bases separated the two germline ends. The CDR3 nucleotides are TGTGCCAGCAGCCATCCGGGCCTTCCCTACGAGCAGTACTTC. This translates into CASSHPGLPYEQYF.

The chain joins TRBV5-4 to TRBJ2-7; TRBD2 matches at 8 bases. V was pared by 5 bases and J by 6 bases, with 10 bases of the junction left unmatched. Germline CDR1 SGHNT, CDR2 YYREEE (reference sequence). The CDR3 totals 14 residues. Written as DNA, the CDR3 is TGTGCCAGCAGGATGAGCGGGAGTCCCCTCGAGCAGTACTTC. Protein product: CASRMSGSPLEQYF.

This clone was recorded only once. The sample has other DNA sequences that encode this CDR3 too. The chain's CDR3 is CASSQGGTDTQYF. The CDR3 coding sequence is TGTGCCAGCAGCCAGGGGGGAACAGATACGCAGTATTTT. This sequence joins TRBV9 and TRBJ2-3, with D perhaps matching TRBD1 (7 bases). Trimming removed 4 bases at V and 3 bases at J, with 9 bases between. CDR1 is SGDLS, CDR2 YYNGEE, per germline. The CDR3 extends over 13 amino acids.

This sequence joins TRBV14 and TRBJ2-7; no clear D. The length of the CDR3 is 13 residues. Looked up from germline, CDR1 is SGHDN and CDR2 is FVKESK. V shed 8 bases and J shed 6 bases, with 17 bases lying between them. The DNA for the CDR3 is TGTGCCAGCGCCATCCATCCGGGCCCCGAGCAGTACTTC. As protein: CASAIHPGPEQYF.

V usage is TRBV5-1 and J usage is TRBJ1-6; TRBD1 aligns across 9 bases. In germline, CDR1 is SGHRS, CDR2 YFSETQ. V lost 3 bases to trimming and J lost 9 bases; unmatched junction nucleotides: 13. The CDR3 covers 17 residues. CDR3 sequence: CASSSRSRDRDSSPLHF. Here the CDR3 DNA reads TGCGCCAGCAGCTCCCGGTCCCGGGACAGGGATAGTTCACCCCTCCACTTT.

The chain joins TRBV19 to TRBJ1-2; weak D call: TRBD1 (5 bases). CDR1 is LNHDA, CDR2 SQIVND, per germline (reference sequence). Trimming cost V 5 bases and J 2 bases, with 9 bases left between them. The CDR3 extends over 13 amino acids. CDR3 amino acids: CASSPGLNYGYTF. CDR3 sequence (DNA): TGTGCCAGTAGTCCGGGACTCAACTATGGCTACACCTTC. The full variable domain, its missing parts supplied by reference TRBV19 and TRBJ1-2, is DGGITQSPKYLFRKEGQNVTLSCEQNLNHDAMYWYRQDPGQGLRLIYYSQIVNDFQKGDIAEGYSVSREKKESFPLTVTSAQKNPTAFYLCASSPGLNYGYTFGSGTRLTVV.

The rearrangement joins TRBV28 to TRBJ2-1; tentative D call: TRBD1 (5 bases). The V end lost 5 bases, the J end lost 3 bases, and 17 bases lay between the germline ends. From germline, CDR1 is MDHEN and CDR2 SYDVKM. The CDR3 is 16 residues long. CDR3 in DNA: TGTGCCAGCAGTGCCACCGGCACAGGAGTCTACAATGAGCAGTTCTTC. Its translation is CASSATGTGVYNEQFF.

The chain recombines TRBV19 with TRBJ1-5; D is ambiguous. Looked up from germline, CDR1 is LNHDA and CDR2 is SQIVND (reference sequence). V shed 3 bases and J shed 3 bases, with 9 bases lying between them. The CDR3 length is 14 residues. CDR3 amino acids: CASSMNSFNQPQHF. In DNA form, the CDR3 reads TGTGCCAGTAGTATGAACAGTTTCAATCAGCCCCAGCATTTT.

The rearrangement uses TRBV6-1 and TRBJ2-7; perhaps TRBD2 as D (6 bases). This CDR3 has 13 amino acids. V was shortened by 4 bases and J by 2 bases, with 9 bases between the two germline ends. Germline CDR1 reads MNHNS; CDR2 reads SASEGT. In DNA, the CDR3 is TGTGCCAGCAGTGCGGGGGAAACCTACGAGCAGTACTTC. Amino acid sequence: CASSAGETYEQYF.

This clone was detected only once. The identical CDR3 is also encoded by other nucleotide sequences in the sample. This chain uses TRBV19 with TRBJ1-1, with D hard to call. Trimming stripped 6 bases from V and 0 bases from J, with 8 bases between. The CDR3 extends over 13 amino acids. Germline CDR1 reads LNHDA; CDR2 reads SQIVND (reference sequence). The CDR3 reads CASSPRLNTEAFF. In DNA, the CDR3 is TGTGCCAGTAGCCCCCGGCTGAACACTGAAGCTTTCTTT.

The gene calls are TRBV6-1 and TRBJ2-5; a weak D match, TRBD1 (6 bases). Germline lookup yields CDR1 MNHNS and CDR2 SASEGT. The CDR3 loop spans 15 amino acids. Deletions cut 6 bases from V and 2 bases from J, with 16 bases between. The CDR3 region is CASRTRMDRQETQYF. DNA for the CDR3: TGTGCCAGCAGGACGAGAATGGACAGACAAGAGACCCAGTACTTC.

This clone has a single count. This chain joins TRBV6-6 and TRBJ2-7; possibly TRBD2 for D (6 bases). This CDR3 contains 13 residues. Germline CDR1 MNHNY, CDR2 SVGAGI (reference sequence). Trimming left V 0 bases short and J 6 bases short, with 9 bases between. The CDR3 protein is CASSYSEGREQYF. The CDR3 DNA is TGTGCCAGCAGTTACTCGGAGGGACGCGAGCAGTACTTC.

The V call is TRBV27, the J call TRBJ2-1, with a possible D match to TRBD1 (5 bases). V was cut by 9 bases and J by 0 bases, with 12 bases left in between. Germline lookup yields CDR1 MNHEY and CDR2 SMNVEV (reference sequence). This CDR3 region has 14 residues. The DNA for the CDR3 is TGTGCCAGTTTTAGACAGAACTCCTACAATGAGCAGTTCTTC. Its protein product is CASFRQNSYNEQFF.

CDR3 region: CASSSLERDPSNTGELFF. The DNA of the CDR3 is TGTGCCAGCAGTTCCCTGGAGAGGGACCCTTCTAACACCGGGGAGCTGTTTTTT. The chain is built from TRBV28 and TRBJ2-2; either TRBD1 or TRBD2 may supply D (5 bases each). CDR3 size: 18 residues. CDR1 is MDHEN, CDR2 SYDVKM, per germline. V was clipped by 4 bases and J by 2 bases, with 20 bases between them. Filled out from reference TRBV28 and TRBJ2-2, the complete variable domain reads DVKVTQSSRYLVKRTGEKVFLECVQDMDHENMFWYRQDPGLGLRLIYFSYDVKMKEKGDIPEGYSVSREKKERFSLILESASTNQTSMYLCASSSLERDPSNTGELFFGEGSRLTVL.

The genes are TRBV7-9 and TRBJ1-1; D is possibly TRBD1 (6 bases). The V end was cut by 1 base, the J end by 7 bases, with 16 bases between. Germline V gene data show CDR1 as SEHNR and CDR2 as FQNEAQ (reference sequence). The CDR3 has 15 residues. The CDR3 is CASSLVPRGRGEAFF. CDR3 DNA: TGTGCCAGCAGCTTAGTCCCTAGGGGGAGAGGTGAAGCTTTCTTT.

The chain links TRBV5-1 to TRBJ2-2, with 13 bases lining up with TRBD2. Per the germline V gene, CDR1 is SGHRS and CDR2 is YFSETQ. The V segment lost 3 bases and the J segment 6 bases; nucleotides outside the gene matches: 2. This CDR3 contains 15 residues. CDR3 in amino acids: CASSSTSGRAGELFF. The CDR3 DNA follows: TGCGCCAGCAGCTCAACTAGCGGGAGGGCCGGGGAGCTGTTTTTT.

This chain joins TRBV2 and TRBJ2-7; either TRBD1 or TRBD2 may supply D (5 bases each). This CDR3 is built from 14 residues. Germline V gives CDR1 SNHLY, CDR2 FYNNEI. Between the trimmed V and J ends, which lost 0 bases and 5 bases, there was a span of 11 bases. The CDR3 DNA is TGTGCCAGCAGTGAAGCGAGGGGTTCCGACGAGCAGTACTTC. Translating it yields CASSEARGSDEQYF.

V and J are TRBV4-2 and TRBJ2-3; D is ambiguous. The V gene's germline CDR1 is LGHNA and CDR2 YNFKEQ. The V end lost 0 bases, the J end lost 2 bases, and 9 bases lay between the germline ends. The CDR3 is made up of 15 amino acids. CDR3 protein: CASSQDSGLTDTQYF. The CDR3 bases are TGTGCCAGCAGCCAAGATTCCGGCCTCACAGATACGCAGTATTTT.

The chain carries TRBV7-8 and TRBJ2-7; D perhaps matches TRBD2 (5 bases). CDR3 length equals 15 residues. Trimming removed 1 base at V and 9 bases at J, with 19 bases between. Looked up from germline, CDR1 is SGHVS and CDR2 is FQNEAQ. This CDR3 is CASSLVEPSVAGQYF. The CDR3 region has the DNA TGTGCCAGCAGCTTAGTTGAACCCTCGGTTGCGGGGCAGTACTTC.